The rows below give T cell receptor beta chains drawn from one sample of a study of blood T cell repertoires in COVID-19. Clones were read by immunoSEQ multiplex PCR, and TCRdb kept only the in-frame ones, dropping some. The data contain about 290,000 clones, about 90% of them singletons. The sequenced material came from peripheral blood. Receptors originate from a woman in her 30s with COVID-19, enrolled during active disease. The CDR3 runs from the conserved cysteine through the conserved F or W.

v_call: TRBV6-5
cdr3_length: 15
cdr3_aa: CASSHMGLAGLEQFF

v_call: TRBV19
cdr3_length: 15
cdr3_aa: CASSIGVTGNTEAFF

v_call: TRBV19
cdr3_length: 15
cdr3_aa: CASRLGARGRTEAFF

v_call: TRBV11-3
cdr3_length: 15
cdr3_aa: CASSLGQGAVETQYF

v_call: TRBV6-5
cdr3_length: 14
cdr3_aa: CASTGNLGGNTIYF

v_call: TRBV7-6
cdr3_length: 14
cdr3_aa: CASSLGHPGNEQFF

v_call: TRBV6-5
cdr3_length: 14
cdr3_aa: CASSYSTGGSPLHF

v_call: TRBV5-1
cdr3_length: 15
cdr3_aa: CASSLPQGMDYGYTF

v_call: TRBV28
cdr3_length: 18
cdr3_aa: CASSQSPSGQGAYSPLHF

v_call: TRBV20-1
cdr3_length: 11
cdr3_aa: CSASQGRGYTF

v_call: TRBV7-6
cdr3_length: 14
cdr3_aa: CASSLSLSGNTIYF

v_call: TRBV29-1
cdr3_length: 12
cdr3_aa: CSVDQGWDEQYF

v_call: TRBV5-6
cdr3_length: 14
cdr3_aa: CASSLWGEQDEAFF

v_call: TRBV5-1
cdr3_length: 16
cdr3_aa: CASSPRGGLGSYEQYF

v_call: TRBV6-5
cdr3_length: 15
cdr3_aa: CASSYSTGGVYEQYF

v_call: TRBV6-5
cdr3_length: 14
cdr3_aa: CASRAGEGNQPQHF

v_call: TRBV29-1
cdr3_length: 15
cdr3_aa: CSVVGLAGGPGEQYF

v_call: TRBV5-8
cdr3_length: 15
cdr3_aa: CASSLAEQSYQPQHF

v_call: TRBV2
cdr3_length: 16
cdr3_aa: CASSAGGREIEETQYF

v_call: TRBV2
cdr3_length: 14
cdr3_aa: CASSPMTGGQGYTF

v_call: TRBV10-3
cdr3_length: 15
cdr3_aa: CAISPQGRTNEKLFF

v_call: TRBV13
cdr3_length: 17
cdr3_aa: CASPEPGQGIYVNGYTF

v_call: TRBV7-9
cdr3_length: 14
cdr3_aa: CASSFGTAKEKLFF

v_call: TRBV19
cdr3_length: 14
cdr3_aa: CASSIGGQPYGYTF

v_call: TRBV27
cdr3_length: 14
cdr3_aa: CASSPGTGMYEQYF

v_call: TRBV7-9
cdr3_length: 16
cdr3_aa: CASSSTRAGGLNEQFF

v_call: TRBV21-1
cdr3_length: 17
cdr3_aa: CASSKDLTGPGVNEQFF

v_call: TRBV12-3/TRBV12-4
cdr3_length: 13
cdr3_aa: CASSNSGGDGQFF

v_call: TRBV3-1/TRBV3-2
cdr3_length: 13
cdr3_aa: CASRPTLAGEQFF

v_call: TRBV3-1/TRBV3-2
cdr3_length: 14
cdr3_aa: CASSPLGGEETQYF

v_call: TRBV7-6
cdr3_length: 16
cdr3_aa: CASSPPSGGTSGELFF

v_call: TRBV2
cdr3_length: 12
cdr3_aa: CASSPGGQPQHF

v_call: TRBV3-1/TRBV3-2
cdr3_length: 18
cdr3_aa: CASSQDPGGATYSGGYTF

v_call: TRBV29-1
cdr3_length: 12
cdr3_aa: CSVGDWTGELFF

v_call: TRBV25-1
cdr3_length: 16
cdr3_aa: CASSEIDVVAAHGYTF

v_call: TRBV19
cdr3_length: 15
cdr3_aa: CASTPGQSPVYGYTF

v_call: TRBV6-5
cdr3_length: 15
cdr3_aa: CASSSPRAKGYEQYF

v_call: TRBV27
cdr3_length: 16
cdr3_aa: CASSSGSTGVNSPLHF

v_call: TRBV5-4
cdr3_length: 19
cdr3_aa: CASSRQQDRGWGGANVLTF

v_call: TRBV5-1
cdr3_length: 16
cdr3_aa: CASSFAGRGLDNEQFF

v_call: TRBV4-1
cdr3_length: 16
cdr3_aa: CASSQFLAGPYNEQFF

v_call: TRBV19
cdr3_length: 14
cdr3_aa: CASSGGPPDLGYTF

v_call: TRBV5-6
cdr3_length: 17
cdr3_aa: CASSRLSGGAYQETQYF

v_call: TRBV30
cdr3_length: 12
cdr3_aa: CAWSLTRGKLFF